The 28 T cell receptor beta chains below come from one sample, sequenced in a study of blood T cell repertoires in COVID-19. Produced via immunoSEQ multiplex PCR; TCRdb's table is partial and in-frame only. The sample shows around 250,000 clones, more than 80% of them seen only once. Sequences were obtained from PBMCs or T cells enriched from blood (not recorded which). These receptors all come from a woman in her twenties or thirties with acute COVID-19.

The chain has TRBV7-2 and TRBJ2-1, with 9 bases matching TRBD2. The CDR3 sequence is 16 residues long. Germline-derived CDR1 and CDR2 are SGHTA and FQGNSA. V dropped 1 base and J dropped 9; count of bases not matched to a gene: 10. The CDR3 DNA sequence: TGTGCCAGCAGCTTAGTTGCGTGGACTAGCGTCAGTGAGCAGTTCTTC. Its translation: CASSLVAWTSVSEQFF.

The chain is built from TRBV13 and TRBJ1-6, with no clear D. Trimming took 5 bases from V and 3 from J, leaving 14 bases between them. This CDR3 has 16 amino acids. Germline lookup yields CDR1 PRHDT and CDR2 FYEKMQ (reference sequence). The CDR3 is CASSLWMEVYNSPLHF. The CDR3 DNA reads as TGTGCCAGCAGCCTCTGGATGGAGGTCTATAATTCACCCCTCCACTTT.

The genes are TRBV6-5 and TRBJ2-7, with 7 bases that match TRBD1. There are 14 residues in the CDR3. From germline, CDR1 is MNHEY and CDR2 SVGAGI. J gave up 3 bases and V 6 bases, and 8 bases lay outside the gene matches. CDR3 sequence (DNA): TGTGCCAGCAGCACTAGACAGGGCTACTACGAGCAGTACTTC. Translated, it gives CASSTRQGYYEQYF.

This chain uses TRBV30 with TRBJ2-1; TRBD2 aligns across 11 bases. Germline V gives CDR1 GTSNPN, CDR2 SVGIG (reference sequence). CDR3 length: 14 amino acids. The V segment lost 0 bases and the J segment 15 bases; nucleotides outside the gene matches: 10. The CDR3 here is CAWSVPSRLAGSFF. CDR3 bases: TGTGCCTGGAGTGTACCTTCCCGACTAGCGGGATCGTTCTTC.

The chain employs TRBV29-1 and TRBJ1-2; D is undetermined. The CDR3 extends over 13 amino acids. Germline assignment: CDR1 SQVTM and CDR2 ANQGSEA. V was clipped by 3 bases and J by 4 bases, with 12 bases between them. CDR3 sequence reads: CSVESRQVYGYTF. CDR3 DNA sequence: TGCAGCGTTGAGAGTAGGCAGGTCTATGGCTACACCTTC.

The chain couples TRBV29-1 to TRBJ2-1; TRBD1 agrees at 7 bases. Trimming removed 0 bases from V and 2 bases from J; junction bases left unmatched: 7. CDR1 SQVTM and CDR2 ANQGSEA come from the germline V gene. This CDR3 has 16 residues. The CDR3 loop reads CSVEDVTGAPYNEQFF. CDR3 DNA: TGCAGCGTTGAAGATGTAACAGGGGCTCCCTACAATGAGCAGTTCTTC.

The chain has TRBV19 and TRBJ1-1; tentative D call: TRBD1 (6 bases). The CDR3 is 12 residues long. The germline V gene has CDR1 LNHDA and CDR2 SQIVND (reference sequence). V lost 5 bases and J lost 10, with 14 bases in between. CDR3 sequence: CASSGTPQGAFF. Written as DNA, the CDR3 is TGTGCCAGTAGTGGGACACCCCAGGGAGCTTTCTTT.

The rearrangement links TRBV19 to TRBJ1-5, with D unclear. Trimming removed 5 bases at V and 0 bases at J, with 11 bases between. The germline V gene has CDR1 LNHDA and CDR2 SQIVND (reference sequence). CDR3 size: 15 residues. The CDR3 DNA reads TGTGCCAGTAGTCAGGCAGAGATTAGCAATCAGCCCCAGCATTTT. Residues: CASSQAEISNQPQHF.

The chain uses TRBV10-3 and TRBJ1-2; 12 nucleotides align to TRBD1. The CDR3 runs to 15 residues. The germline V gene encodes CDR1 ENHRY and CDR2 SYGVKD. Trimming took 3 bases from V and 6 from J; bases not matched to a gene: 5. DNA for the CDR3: TGTGCCATCAGTGATGTGGGACAGGGGGCGGATGGCTACACCTTC. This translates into CAISDVGQGADGYTF.

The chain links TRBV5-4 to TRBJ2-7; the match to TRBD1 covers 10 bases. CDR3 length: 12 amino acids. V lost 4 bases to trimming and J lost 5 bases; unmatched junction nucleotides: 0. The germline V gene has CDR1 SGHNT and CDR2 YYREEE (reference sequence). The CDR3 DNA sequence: TGTGCCAGCAGCGGGACAGGGGACGAGCAGTACTTC. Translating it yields CASSGTGDEQYF. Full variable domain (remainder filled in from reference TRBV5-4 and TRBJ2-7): ETGVTQSPTHLIKTRGQQVTLRCSSQSGHNTVSWYQQALGQGPQFIFQYYREEENGRGNFPPRFSGLQFPNYSSELNVNALELDDSALYLCASSGTGDEQYFGPGTRLTVT.

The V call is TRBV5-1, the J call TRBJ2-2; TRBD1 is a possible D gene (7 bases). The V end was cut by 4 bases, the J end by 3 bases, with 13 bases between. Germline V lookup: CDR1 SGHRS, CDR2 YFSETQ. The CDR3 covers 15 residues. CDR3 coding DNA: TGCGCCAGCAGCAGCGACAGGGAGGACACCGGGGAGCTGTTTTTT. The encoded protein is CASSSDREDTGELFF.

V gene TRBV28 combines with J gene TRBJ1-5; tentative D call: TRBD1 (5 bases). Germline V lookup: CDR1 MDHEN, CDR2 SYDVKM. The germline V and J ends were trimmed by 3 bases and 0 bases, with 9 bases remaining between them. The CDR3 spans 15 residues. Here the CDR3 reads CASSFGDSSNQPQHF. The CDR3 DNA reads TGTGCCAGCAGTTTTGGGGACTCTAGCAATCAGCCCCAGCATTTT.

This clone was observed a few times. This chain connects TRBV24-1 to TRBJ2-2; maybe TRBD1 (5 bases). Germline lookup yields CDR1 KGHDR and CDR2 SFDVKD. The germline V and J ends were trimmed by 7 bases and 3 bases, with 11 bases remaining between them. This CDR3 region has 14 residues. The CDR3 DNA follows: TGTGCCACCAGCGCAGGGTCCCACACCGGGGAGCTGTTTTTT. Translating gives CATSAGSHTGELFF.

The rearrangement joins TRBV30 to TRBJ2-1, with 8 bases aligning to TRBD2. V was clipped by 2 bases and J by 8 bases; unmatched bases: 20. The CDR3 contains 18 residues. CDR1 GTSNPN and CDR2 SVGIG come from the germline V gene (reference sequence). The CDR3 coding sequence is TGTGCCTGGAGTCCTGGGTCGGTGGTAGGGCGGGAGGAGTATGAGCAGTTCTTC. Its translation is CAWSPGSVVGREEYEQFF.

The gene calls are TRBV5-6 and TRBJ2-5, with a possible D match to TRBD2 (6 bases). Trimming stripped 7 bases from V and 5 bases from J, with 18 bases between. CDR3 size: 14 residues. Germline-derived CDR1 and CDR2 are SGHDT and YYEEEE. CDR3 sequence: CASSAIRGLETQYF. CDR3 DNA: TGTGCCAGCTCAGCAATAAGGGGACTGGAGACCCAGTACTTC.

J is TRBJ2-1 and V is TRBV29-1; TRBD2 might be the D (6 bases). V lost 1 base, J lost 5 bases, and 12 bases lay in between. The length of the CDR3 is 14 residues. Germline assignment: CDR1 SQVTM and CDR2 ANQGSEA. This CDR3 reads CSVEGGGGDNEQFF. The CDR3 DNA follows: TGCAGCGTTGAAGGTGGCGGAGGGGACAATGAGCAGTTCTTC.

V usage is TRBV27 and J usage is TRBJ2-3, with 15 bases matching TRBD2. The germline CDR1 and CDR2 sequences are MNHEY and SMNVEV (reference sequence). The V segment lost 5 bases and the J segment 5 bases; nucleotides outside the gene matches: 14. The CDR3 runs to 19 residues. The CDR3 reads CASSPWTSGRATIVDTQYF. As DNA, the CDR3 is TGTGCCAGCAGTCCCTGGACTAGCGGGAGGGCCACAATTGTAGATACGCAGTATTTT.

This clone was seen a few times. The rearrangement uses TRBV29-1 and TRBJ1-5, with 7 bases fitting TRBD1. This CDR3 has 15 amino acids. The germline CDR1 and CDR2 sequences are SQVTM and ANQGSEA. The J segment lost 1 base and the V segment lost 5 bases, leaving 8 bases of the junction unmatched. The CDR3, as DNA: TGCAGCGTTTCCCCAGGGGGAAGCAGCAATCAGCCCCAGCATTTT. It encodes CSVSPGGSSNQPQHF. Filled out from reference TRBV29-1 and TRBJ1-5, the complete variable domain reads SAVISQKPSRDICQRGTSLTIQCQVDSQVTMMFWYRQQPGQSLTLIATANQGSEATYESGFVIDKFPISRPNLTFSTLTVSNMSPEDSSIYLCSVSPGGSSNQPQHFGDGTRLSIL.

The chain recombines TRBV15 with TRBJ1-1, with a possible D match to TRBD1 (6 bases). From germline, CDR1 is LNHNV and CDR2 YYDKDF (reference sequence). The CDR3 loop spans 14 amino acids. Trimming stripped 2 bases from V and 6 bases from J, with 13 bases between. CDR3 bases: TGTGCCACCAGCAGAAAACAGGGAGTTGCTGAAGCTTTCTTT. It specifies CATSRKQGVAEAFF.

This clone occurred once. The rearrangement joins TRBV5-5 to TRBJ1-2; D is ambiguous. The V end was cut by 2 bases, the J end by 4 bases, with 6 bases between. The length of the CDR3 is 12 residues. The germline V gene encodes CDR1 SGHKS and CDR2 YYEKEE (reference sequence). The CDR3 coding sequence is TGTGCCAGCAGCTTAAGAGGCTATGGCTACACCTTC. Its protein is CASSLRGYGYTF.

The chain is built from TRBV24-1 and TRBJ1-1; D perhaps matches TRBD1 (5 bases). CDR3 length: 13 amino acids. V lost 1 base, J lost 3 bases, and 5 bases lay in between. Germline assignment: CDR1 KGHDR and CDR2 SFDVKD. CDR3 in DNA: TGTGCCACCAGTGATTTACAGGACACTGAAGCTTTCTTT. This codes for CATSDLQDTEAFF.

Here the CDR3 reads CASLNSYGYTF. The CDR3 bases are TGTGCCAGTCTCAACAGCTATGGCTACACCTTC. The chain employs TRBV19 and TRBJ1-2; no clear D gene. In germline, CDR1 is LNHDA, CDR2 SQIVND (reference sequence). CDR3 length: 11 residues. Deletions cut 8 bases from V and 4 bases from J, with 8 bases between.

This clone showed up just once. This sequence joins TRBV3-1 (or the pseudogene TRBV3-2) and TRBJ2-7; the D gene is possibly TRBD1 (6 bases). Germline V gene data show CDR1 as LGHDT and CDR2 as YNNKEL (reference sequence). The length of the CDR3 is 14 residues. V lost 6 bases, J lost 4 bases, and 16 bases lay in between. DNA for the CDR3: TGTGCCAGCAGTCCTAGAGCAGGGGTGTACGAGCAGTACTTC. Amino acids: CASSPRAGVYEQYF.

Here the CDR3 DNA reads TGTGCCTGGAGTGTTGGTAGCGGAGCCTACGAGCAGTACTTC. This sequence encodes CAWSVGSGAYEQYF. The chain links TRBV30 to TRBJ2-7, with D possibly TRBD2 on 6 matching bases. CDR3 length equals 14 residues. The V end was cut by 0 bases, the J end by 2 bases, with 11 bases between. CDR1 is GTSNPN and CDR2 is SVGIG in the germline V gene (reference sequence).

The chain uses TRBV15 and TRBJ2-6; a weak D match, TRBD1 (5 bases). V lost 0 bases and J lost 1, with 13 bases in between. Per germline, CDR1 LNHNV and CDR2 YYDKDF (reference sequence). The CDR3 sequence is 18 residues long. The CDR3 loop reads CATSRDSGLLSGANVLTF. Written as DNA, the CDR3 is TGTGCCACCAGCAGAGATTCAGGGTTACTTTCTGGGGCCAACGTCCTGACTTTC. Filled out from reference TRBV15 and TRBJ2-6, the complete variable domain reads DAMVIQNPRYQVTQFGKPVTLSCSQTLNHNVMYWYQQKSSQAPKLLFHYYDKDFNNEADTPDNFQSRRPNTSFCFLDIRSPGLGDTAMYLCATSRDSGLLSGANVLTFGAGSRLTVL.

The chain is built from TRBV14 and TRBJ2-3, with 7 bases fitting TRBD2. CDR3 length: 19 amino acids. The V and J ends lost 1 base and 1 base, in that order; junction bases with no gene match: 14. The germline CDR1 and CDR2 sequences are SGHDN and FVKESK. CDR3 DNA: TGTGCCAGCAGCCAAGGCCCATACGGACTAGTTAAACGCACAGATACGCAGTATTTT. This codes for CASSQGPYGLVKRTDTQYF. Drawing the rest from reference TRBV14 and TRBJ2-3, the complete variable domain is EAGVTQFPSHSVIEKGQTVTLRCDPISGHDNLYWYRRVMGKEIKFLLHFVKESKQDESGMPNNRFLAERTGGTYSTLKVQPAELEDSGVYFCASSQGPYGLVKRTDTQYFGPGTRLTVL.

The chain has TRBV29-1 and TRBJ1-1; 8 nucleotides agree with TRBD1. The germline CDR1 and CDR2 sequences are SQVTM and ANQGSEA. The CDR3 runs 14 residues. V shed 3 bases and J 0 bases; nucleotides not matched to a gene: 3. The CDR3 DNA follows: TGCAGCGTTGAGCCGACAGGGGTGAACACTGAAGCTTTCTTT. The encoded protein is CSVEPTGVNTEAFF.

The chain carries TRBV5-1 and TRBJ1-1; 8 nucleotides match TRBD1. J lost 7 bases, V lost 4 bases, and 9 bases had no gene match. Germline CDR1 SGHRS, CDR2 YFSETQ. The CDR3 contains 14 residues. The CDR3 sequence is CASSRGQGGFEAFF. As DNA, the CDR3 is TGCGCCAGCAGCAGAGGACAGGGAGGCTTTGAAGCTTTCTTT.